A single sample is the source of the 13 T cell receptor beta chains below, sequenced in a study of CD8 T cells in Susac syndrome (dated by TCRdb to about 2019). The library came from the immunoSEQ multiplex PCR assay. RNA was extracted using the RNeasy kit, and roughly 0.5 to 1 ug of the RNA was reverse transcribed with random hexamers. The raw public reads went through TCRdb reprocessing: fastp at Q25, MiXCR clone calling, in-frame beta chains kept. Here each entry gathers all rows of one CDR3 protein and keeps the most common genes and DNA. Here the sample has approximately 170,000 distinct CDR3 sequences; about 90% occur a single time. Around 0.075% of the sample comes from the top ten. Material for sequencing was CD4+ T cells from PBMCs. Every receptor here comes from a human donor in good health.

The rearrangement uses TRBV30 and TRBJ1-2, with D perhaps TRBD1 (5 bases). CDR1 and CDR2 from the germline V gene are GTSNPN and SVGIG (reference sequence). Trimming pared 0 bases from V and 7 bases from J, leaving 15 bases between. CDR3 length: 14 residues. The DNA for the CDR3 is TGTGCCTGGAGTGTTGGAGGGGACGGTCGTGGCTACACCTTC. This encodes CAWSVGGDGRGYTF.

In DNA, the CDR3 is TGTGCCAGCTCACCCGGAGCTCTCTCCTACGAGCAGTACTTC. It is translated as CASSPGALSYEQYF. The chain recombines TRBV18 with TRBJ2-7; no clear D gene. Trimming cost V 3 bases and J 0 bases, with 9 bases left between them. The germline V gene encodes CDR1 KGHSH and CDR2 LQKENI. The CDR3 is made up of 14 amino acids.

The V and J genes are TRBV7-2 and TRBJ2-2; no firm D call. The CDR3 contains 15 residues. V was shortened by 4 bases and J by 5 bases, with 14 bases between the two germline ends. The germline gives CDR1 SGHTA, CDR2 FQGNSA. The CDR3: CASSSNLWATGELFF. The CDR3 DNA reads TGTGCCAGCAGCTCCAACTTGTGGGCGACCGGGGAGCTGTTTTTT.

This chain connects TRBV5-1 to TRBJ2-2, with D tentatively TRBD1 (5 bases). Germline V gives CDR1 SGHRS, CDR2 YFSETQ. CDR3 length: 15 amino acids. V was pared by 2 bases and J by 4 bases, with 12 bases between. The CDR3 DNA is TGCGCCAGCAGCTTTGGACACCGGAGCACCGGGGAGCTGTTTTTT. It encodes CASSFGHRSTGELFF.

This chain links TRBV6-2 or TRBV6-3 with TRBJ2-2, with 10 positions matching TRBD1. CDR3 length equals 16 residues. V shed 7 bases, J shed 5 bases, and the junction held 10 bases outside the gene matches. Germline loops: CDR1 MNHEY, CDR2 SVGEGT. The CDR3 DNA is TGTGCCAGCACCCCCGAGGGGGACAGGGGTACCGGGGAGCTGTTTTTT. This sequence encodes CASTPEGDRGTGELFF.

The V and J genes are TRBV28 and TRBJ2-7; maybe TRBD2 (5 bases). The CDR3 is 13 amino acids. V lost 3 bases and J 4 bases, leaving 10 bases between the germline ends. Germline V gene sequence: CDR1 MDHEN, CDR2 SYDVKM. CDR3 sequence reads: CASSLDLGYEQYF. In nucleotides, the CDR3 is TGTGCCAGCAGTTTGGACTTAGGATACGAGCAGTACTTC.

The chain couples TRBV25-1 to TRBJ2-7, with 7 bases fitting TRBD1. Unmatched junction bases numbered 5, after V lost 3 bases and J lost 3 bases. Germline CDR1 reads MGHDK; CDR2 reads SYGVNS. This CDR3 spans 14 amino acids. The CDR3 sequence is CASSDDRVRYEQYF. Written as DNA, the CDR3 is TGTGCCAGCAGTGACGACAGGGTGCGCTACGAGCAGTACTTC.

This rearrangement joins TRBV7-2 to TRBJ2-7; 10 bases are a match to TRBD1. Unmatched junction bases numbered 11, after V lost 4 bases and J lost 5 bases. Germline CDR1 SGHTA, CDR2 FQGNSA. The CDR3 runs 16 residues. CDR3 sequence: CASSYLPGQGTNEQYF. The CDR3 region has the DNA TGTGCCAGCAGCTATTTACCGGGACAGGGGACAAACGAGCAGTACTTC.

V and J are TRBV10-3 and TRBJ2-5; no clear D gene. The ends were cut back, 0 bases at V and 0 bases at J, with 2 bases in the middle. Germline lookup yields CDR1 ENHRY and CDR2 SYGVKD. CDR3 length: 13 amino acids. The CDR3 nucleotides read TGTGCCATCAGTGAGTCGAACCAAGAGACCCAGTACTTC. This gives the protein CAISESNQETQYF.

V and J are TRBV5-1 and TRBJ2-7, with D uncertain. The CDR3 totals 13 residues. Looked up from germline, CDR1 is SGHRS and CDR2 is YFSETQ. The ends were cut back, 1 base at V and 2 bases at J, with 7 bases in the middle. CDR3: CASSLIPAYEQYF. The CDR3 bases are TGCGCCAGCAGCTTGATACCAGCCTACGAGCAGTACTTC.

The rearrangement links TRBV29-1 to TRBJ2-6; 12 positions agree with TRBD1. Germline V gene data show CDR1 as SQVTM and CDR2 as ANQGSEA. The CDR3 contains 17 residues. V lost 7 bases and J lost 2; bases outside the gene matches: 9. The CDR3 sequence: CSALPGTGGAGANVLTF. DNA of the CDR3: TGCAGCGCCTTACCTGGGACAGGGGGCGCTGGGGCCAACGTCCTGACTTTC. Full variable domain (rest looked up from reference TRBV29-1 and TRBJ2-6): SAVISQKPSRDICQRGTSLTIQCQVDSQVTMMFWYRQQPGQSLTLIATANQGSEATYESGFVIDKFPISRPNLTFSTLTVSNMSPEDSSIYLCSALPGTGGAGANVLTFGAGSRLTVL.

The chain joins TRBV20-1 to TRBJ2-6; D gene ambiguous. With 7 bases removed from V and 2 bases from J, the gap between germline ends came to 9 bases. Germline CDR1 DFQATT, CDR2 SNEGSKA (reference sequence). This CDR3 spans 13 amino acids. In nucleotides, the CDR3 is TGCAGTGGATCGCCTGCTGGGGCCAACGTCCTGACTTTC. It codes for CSGSPAGANVLTF.

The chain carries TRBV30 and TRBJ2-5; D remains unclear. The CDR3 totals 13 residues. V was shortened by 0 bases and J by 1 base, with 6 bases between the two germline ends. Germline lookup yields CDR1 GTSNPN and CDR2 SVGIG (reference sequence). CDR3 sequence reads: CAWSVSSQETQYF. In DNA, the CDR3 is TGTGCCTGGAGTGTATCCAGCCAAGAGACCCAGTACTTC. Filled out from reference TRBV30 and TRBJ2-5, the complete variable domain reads SQTIHQWPATLVQPVGSPLSLECTVEGTSNPNLYWYRQAAGRGLQLLFYSVGIGQISSEVPQNLSASRPQDRQFILSSKKLLLSDSGFYLCAWSVSSQETQYFGPGTRLLVL.